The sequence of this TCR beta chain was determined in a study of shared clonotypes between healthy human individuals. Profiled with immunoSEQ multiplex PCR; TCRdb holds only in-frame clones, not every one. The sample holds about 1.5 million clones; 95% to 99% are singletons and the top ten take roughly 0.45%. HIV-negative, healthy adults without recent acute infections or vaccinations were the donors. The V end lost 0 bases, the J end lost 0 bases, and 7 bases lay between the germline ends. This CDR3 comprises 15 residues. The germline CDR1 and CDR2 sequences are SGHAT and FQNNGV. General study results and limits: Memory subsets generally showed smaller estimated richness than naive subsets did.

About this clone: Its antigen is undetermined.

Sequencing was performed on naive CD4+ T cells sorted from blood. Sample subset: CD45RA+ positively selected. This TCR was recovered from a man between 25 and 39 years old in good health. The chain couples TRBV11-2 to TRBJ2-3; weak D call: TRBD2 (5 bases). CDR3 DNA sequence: TGTGCCAGCAGCTTAGACGGGGTGAGCACAGATACGCAGTATTTT. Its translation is CASSLDGVSTDTQYF.